The T cell receptor beta chain described here comes from a study of OX40 agonist ivuxolimab in advanced cancers. Overall study context: Participants averaged approximately 65 years of age (range about 23 to 80) and were approximately 81% male. Study conclusions and caveats: Determination of antigen specificity was not performed for the expanded peripheral T cells. The CD4+ and CD8+ T cells in the blood had expanded clonally by week 6 at 0.1 to 3.0 mg/kg.

Turning to this clone: Its antigen remains unidentified.

Profiling relied on immunoSEQ multiplex PCR, and the TCRdb table lists in-frame clones only, not all of them. The repertoire has tens of thousands of clones, 91% of them found once; the top ten carry less than 2.5%. This CDR3 has 16 amino acids. The V gene end was trimmed by 10 bases and the J gene end by 7 bases; junction bases not matched to a gene: 11. Germline assignment: CDR1 MDHEN and CDR2 SYDVKM. The genes are TRBV28 and TRBJ2-1; 15 bases line up with TRBD2. The source of this sequence is an adult with an advanced solid tumor such as melanoma, head and neck, liver or kidney cancer. The sample consisted of CD4+ or CD8+ T cells sorted from blood, taken in a trial of the OX40 agonist ivuxolimab. The CDR3: CATCGTSGGFDNEQFF. The CDR3 DNA sequence: TGTGCCACCTGCGGGACTAGCGGGGGGTTTGATAATGAGCAGTTCTTC.